The source of this T cell receptor (beta chain) is a study of T cell changes during pregnancy in multiple sclerosis. Only in-frame clones appear in the TCRdb table, and some are missing; sequencing was by immunoSEQ multiplex PCR. The sample consists of tens of thousands of clones, just under 95% of them appearing once. The germline CDR1 and CDR2 sequences are SGDLS and YYNGEE. The CDR3 covers 13 residues. Trimming took off 0 bases at V and 4 bases at J, with 8 bases between the two ends. The sample consisted of peripheral blood, taken in the second trimester of pregnancy. The source of this sequence is a female donor in good health, enrolled as a control in a pregnancy study. V is TRBV9 and J is TRBJ2-7, with TRBD1 as a possible D gene (6 bases). This CDR3 is CASSVEGEYEQYF. The CDR3 DNA reads as TGTGCCAGCAGCGTAGAGGGGGAATACGAGCAGTACTTC. Full variable domain (rest looked up from reference TRBV9 and TRBJ2-7): DSGVTQTPKHLITATGQRVTLRCSPRSGDLSVYWYQQSLDQGLQFLIQYYNGEERAKGNILERFSAQQFPDLHSELNLSSLELGDSALYFCASSVEGEYEQYFGPGTRLTVT.